The clone carrying this TCR beta chain was observed once. Its antigen is undetermined. Germline loops: CDR1 ENHRY, CDR2 SYGVKD. CDR3 length: 17 residues. V was shortened by 5 bases and J by 5 bases, with 23 bases between the two germline ends. The data stem from a study of cytomegalovirus exposure and HLA in healthy donors. Study-level findings and limits: In a later analysis, HLA-C alleles had the fewest associated TCRs, DRB1 alleles the most.

Use of 60 Vbeta and 13 Jbeta primers characterized the PCR. Measured with immunoSEQ multiplex PCR; TCRdb has only the in-frame clones, and not every one. The table lists approximately 150,000 clones, around 90% of them singletons. The chain carries TRBV10-3 and TRBJ2-3, with D perhaps TRBD1 (6 bases). The sample was PBMCs. This receptor was identified in a woman aged 40 to 55 in good health and CMV-seronegative. In nucleotides, the CDR3 is TGTGCCATCAGTCAGGCCCCCGGGACATTTGGGGGAGATACGCAGTATTTT. It codes for CAISQAPGTFGGDTQYF.